One sample yielded the 16 T cell receptor beta chains listed below, sequenced in a study of blood T cell repertoires in COVID-19 (TCRdb year 2020). The method was the immunoSEQ multiplex PCR assay. Sourced from immuneACCESS, this table was stored by TCRdb with only in-frame sequences that have V and J called. A share of the clones is absent; for the studies checked, an unresolved V gene accounts for under half, and the remainder has no known explanation. The sample table holds about 120,000 clones, of which more than 75% were seen once. The ten largest account for over 10% of the sample. The sample comprised peripheral blood. All receptors come from a woman aged 65 to 85 with COVID-19, enrolled during active disease.

CDR3 residues: CATTDISGNTIYF. As DNA, the CDR3 is TGCGCCACCACGGACATCTCTGGAAACACCATATATTTT. The genes are TRBV10-2 and TRBJ1-3; D is perhaps TRBD1 (5 bases). V lost 10 bases and J lost 0, with 10 bases in between. The CDR3 spans 13 residues. Germline-derived CDR1 and CDR2 are WSHSY and SAAADI.

CDR3 sequence: CASSFRGTGGNEKLFF. The CDR3, as DNA: TGTGCCAGCAGCTTCCGTGGGACAGGGGGGAATGAAAAACTGTTTTTT. The genes are TRBV7-2 and TRBJ1-4; 11 bases agree with TRBD1. The CDR3 is 16 residues long. The V and J ends lost 3 bases and 5 bases, in that order; junction bases with no gene match: 5. Per the germline V gene, CDR1 is SGHTA and CDR2 is FQGNSA.

This sequence joins TRBV5-1 and TRBJ2-3; TRBD1 aligns across 7 bases. Germline V gene data show CDR1 as SGHRS and CDR2 as YFSETQ. V shed 0 bases, J shed 2 bases, and the junction held 6 bases outside the gene matches. The CDR3 covers 16 residues. The CDR3 spells CASSLGPGQITDTQYF. CDR3 coding DNA: TGCGCCAGCAGCTTGGGACCGGGACAGATCACAGATACGCAGTATTTT. The complete variable domain, with remaining parts taken from reference TRBV5-1 and TRBJ2-3, reads KAGVTQTPRYLIKTRGQQVTLSCSPISGHRSVSWYQQTPGQGLQFLFEYFSETQRNKGNFPGRFSGRQFSNSRSEMNVSTLELGDSALYLCASSLGPGQITDTQYFGPGTRLTVL.

This clone appeared once. CDR3 DNA sequence: TGTGCCATATCCACAGGGGGAGAGACCCAGTACTTC. Residues: CAISTGGETQYF. The J gene is TRBJ2-5, the V gene TRBV10-3; 8 bases are a match to TRBD1. V trimming: 9 bases; J trimming: 4 bases; junction bases outside the gene matches: 4. CDR3 length: 12 amino acids. Germline V gene lookup returns CDR1 ENHRY and CDR2 SYGVKD.

The V gene is TRBV6-6, the J gene TRBJ2-7; a weak D match, TRBD2 (5 bases). CDR1 is MNHNY and CDR2 is SVGAGI in the germline V gene (reference sequence). Trimming stripped 1 base from V and 3 bases from J, with 10 bases between. The CDR3 covers 14 residues. The CDR3 region has the DNA TGTGCCAGCAGTTACTTGGGCCGGGGCTACGAGCAGTACTTC. Protein: CASSYLGRGYEQYF.

The chain employs TRBV6-5 and TRBJ1-4, with 7 bases that match TRBD1. Trimming cost V 5 bases and J 6 bases; bases outside gene matches: 9. This CDR3 is 15 amino acids long. The germline gives CDR1 MNHEY, CDR2 SVGAGI. CDR3 sequence (DNA): TGTGCCAGCAGTCTGACAGGGATCTGGGATGAAAAACTGTTTTTT. It translates to CASSLTGIWDEKLFF.

The chain joins TRBV5-5 to TRBJ2-1, with TRBD2 matching over 9 bases. The CDR3 sequence is 15 residues long. CDR1 and CDR2 from the germline V gene are SGHKS and YYEKEE (reference sequence). The ends lost 4 bases at V and 9 bases at J; junction bases unmatched: 11. In nucleotides, the CDR3 is TGTGCCAGCAGCATCGGACTAGCGACTTGGGGTGAGCAGTTCTTC. It codes for CASSIGLATWGEQFF. Based on the CDR3 plus reference TRBV5-5 and TRBJ2-1, the full variable domain is DAGVTQSPTHLIKTRGQQVTLRCSPISGHKSVSWYQQVLGQGPQFIFQYYEKEERGRGNFPDRFSARQFPNYSSELNVNALLLGDSALYLCASSIGLATWGEQFFGPGTRLTVL.

J is TRBJ1-5 and V is TRBV5-1, with a possible D match to TRBD1 (6 bases). V was trimmed by 4 bases and J by 4 bases, leaving 12 bases between them. The germline gives CDR1 SGHRS, CDR2 YFSETQ. This CDR3 contains 14 residues. The CDR3 DNA reads TGCGCCAGCAGCCCACAGGGATCGAATCAGCCCCAGCATTTT. Its translation is CASSPQGSNQPQHF.

The genes are TRBV6-2 or TRBV6-3 and TRBJ2-2; the D gene is possibly TRBD2 (5 bases). This CDR3 spans 15 amino acids. CDR1 is MNHEY, CDR2 SVGEGT, per germline. The germline V and J ends were trimmed by 4 bases and 1 base, with 10 bases remaining between them. The CDR3 DNA reads TGTGCCAGCAGTTCTCGGGGAATGAACACCGGGGAGCTGTTTTTT. This codes for CASSSRGMNTGELFF.

The chain combines TRBV13 with TRBJ2-5, with TRBD1 matching over 7 bases. The V gene end was trimmed by 4 bases and the J gene end by 5 bases; junction bases not matched to a gene: 10. The CDR3 spans 15 residues. Germline loops: CDR1 PRHDT, CDR2 FYEKMQ (reference sequence). CDR3 DNA sequence: TGTGCCAGCAGCTCAAAACGAGGGGGCTTGGAGACCCAGTACTTC. It specifies CASSSKRGGLETQYF.

The J gene is TRBJ2-3, the V gene TRBV9; D is ambiguous. Deletions cut 4 bases from V and 8 bases from J, with 11 bases between. Germline V gives CDR1 SGDLS, CDR2 YYNGEE. The CDR3 has 12 residues. CDR3 sequence reads: CASSSPGGTQYF. The CDR3 DNA reads as TGTGCCAGCAGCTCCCCCGGTGGTACGCAGTATTTT.

The V gene is TRBV4-2, the J gene TRBJ1-4; possibly TRBD1 for D (5 bases). The CDR3 is made up of 19 amino acids. The germline V and J ends were trimmed by 0 bases and 0 bases, with 17 bases remaining between them. CDR1 is LGHNA, CDR2 YNFKEQ, per germline. CDR3 region: CASSQDPRGSSATNEKLFF. CDR3 DNA: TGTGCCAGCAGCCAAGACCCCCGGGGGAGTTCCGCAACTAATGAAAAACTGTTTTTT.

This chain joins TRBV5-4 and TRBJ2-7, with 7 bases lining up with TRBD1. This CDR3 has 16 amino acids. The V gene end was trimmed by 4 bases and the J gene end by 0 bases; junction bases not matched to a gene: 10. Germline CDR1 reads SGHNT; CDR2 reads YYREEE (reference sequence). The CDR3 here is CASSQPNRGGSYEQYF. In DNA form, the CDR3 reads TGTGCCAGCAGCCAACCAAACAGGGGCGGCTCCTACGAGCAGTACTTC.

The chain has TRBV21-1 and TRBJ2-1; the table's D gene call, TRBD2, was not cross checked with the DNA. TRBV21-1 is termed a pseudogene. The CDR3 extends over 17 amino acids. DNA for the CDR3: TGTGCCAGCAGCAAATGGGATGAGACTACATCCTACAATGAGCAGTTCTTC. This translates into CASSKWDETTSYNEQFF.

The chain carries TRBV25-1 and TRBJ2-7; D ambiguous. Germline-derived CDR1 and CDR2 are MGHDK and SYGVNS. The CDR3 sequence is 15 residues long. The V end was cut by 6 bases, the J end by 3 bases, with 18 bases between. The CDR3 spells CASSVEIAFFYEQYF. CDR3 nucleotides: TGTGCCAGCAGCGTCGAGATAGCCTTCTTCTACGAGCAGTACTTC.

V and J are TRBV9 and TRBJ1-6; 7 nucleotides align to TRBD1. Germline V CDR1 and CDR2: SGDLS, YYNGEE. The CDR3 has 15 amino acids. V shed 6 bases, J shed 7 bases, and the junction held 10 bases outside the gene matches. The CDR3 sequence: CASTLNWDRNSPLHF. The CDR3 DNA is TGTGCCAGCACCTTAAATTGGGACAGAAATTCACCCCTCCACTTT.